These T cell receptor beta chains were read from a single sample in a study of T-cell memory formation after mild COVID-19. One entry per CDR3 protein results from TCRdb running MiXCR on the 5' RACE reads. The repertoire has about 81,000 distinct CDR3 sequences, 20% to 30% of them found once; the top ten carry under 50%. Sequenced material: PBMCs or a T cell subset sorted from them (not recorded which). The receptor set was obtained from a man aged 18 to 35 who had mild COVID-19 (a few samples of this study predate the infection). Cell type and time point are not known. The CDR3 runs from the conserved cysteine through the conserved F or W. D genes are given only for firm matches. Some rows mark clone size as missing; the rest say once, few, many or name a class of expanded clone.

j_call | d_call | v_call | clone_size | cdr3_nt | cdr3_aa
TRBJ1-5 | TRBD1 | TRBV23-1 | few | TGCGCCAGCAGTCAATCGGACAGGGGCACTCAGCCCCAGCATTTT | CASSQSDRGTQPQHF
TRBJ1-2 | NA | TRBV12-3/TRBV12-4 | NA | TGTGCCAGCAGTTCCGGGGCCAAAGGATCGCGCTACACCTTC | CASSSGAKGSRYTF
TRBJ2-1 | TRBD1 | TRBV7-2 | NA | TGTGCCAGCAGCCGGGACAGCCCTAGGAGCTCCTACAATGAGCAGTTCTTC | CASSRDSPRSSYNEQFF
TRBJ2-3 | NA | TRBV29-1 | NA | TGCAGCGCCGGACGGGGAAGGGCAGATACGCAGTATTTT | CSAGRGRADTQYF
TRBJ2-6 | NA | TRBV21-1 | NA | TGTGCCAGCAGCAAAGAGAGGGGGCGAGCCAACGTCCTGACTTTC | CASSKERGRANVLTF
TRBJ2-7 | NA | TRBV29-1 | NA | TGCAGCGTTGAAGAGGGATACGAGCAGTACTTC | CSVEEGYEQYF
TRBJ1-2 | NA | TRBV10-2 | NA | TGCGCCAGCAGTGAGTCGAGGGGTCACTGGTATGGCTACACCTTC | CASSESRGHWYGYTF
TRBJ1-1 | NA | TRBV5-1 | NA | TGCGCCAGCAGCCTCAGAGAGACTGGCGCCCGCCTTGGCACTGAAGCTTTCTTT | CASSLRETGARLGTEAFF
TRBJ2-5 | NA | TRBV6-5 | few | TGTGCCAGCAGTTCCGACCTCAAAGTTGGACTTAAAGAGACCCAGTACTTC | CASSSDLKVGLKETQYF
TRBJ2-1 | NA | TRBV12-3/TRBV12-4 | few | TGTGCCAGCAGCCTCGCCGGACCTTCCGATGAGCAGTTCTTC | CASSLAGPSDEQFF
TRBJ2-1 | NA | TRBV6-2/TRBV6-3 | few | TGTGCCAGCAGTTTGGAGGGGCGGGACAATGAGCAGTTCTTC | CASSLEGRDNEQFF
TRBJ2-2 | NA | TRBV9 | NA | TGTGCCAGCAGCGTTGGGGCCCCCTCGGGCGGGGAGCTGTTTTTT | CASSVGAPSGGELFF
TRBJ2-3 | TRBD2 | TRBV9 | few | TGTGCCAGCTCCGAGGGCGGGGGTACAGATACGCAGTATTTT | CASSEGGGTDTQYF
TRBJ2-2 | TRBD1 | TRBV6-5 | NA | TGTGCCAGCAGTTACCTGACCGGGACAGGGGACACCGGGGAGCTGTTTTTT | CASSYLTGTGDTGELFF
TRBJ2-1 | TRBD2 | TRBV6-2/TRBV6-3 | NA | TGTGCCAGCAGTAAAACTAGCGGGAGAGTCCATGAGCAGTTCTTC | CASSKTSGRVHEQFF
TRBJ1-1 | NA | TRBV7-6 | few | TGTGCCAGCAGTAGCCCCACTGAAGCTTTCTTT | CASSSPTEAFF
TRBJ2-7 | TRBD1 | TRBV7-3 | NA | TGTGCCAGCAGCTCCATGACAGGGAGCAACGAGCAGTACTTC | CASSSMTGSNEQYF
TRBJ1-1 | NA | TRBV6-6 | few | TGTGCCAGCAGTTACCCGACGGGGGCGGGCAACACTGAAGCTTTCTTT | CASSYPTGAGNTEAFF
TRBJ1-2 | TRBD1 | TRBV4-1 | few | TGCGCCAGCAGCCAAGTGGGACAGGGGGTTGGCTACACCTTC | CASSQVGQGVGYTF
TRBJ2-3 | TRBD2 | TRBV12-3/TRBV12-4 | few | TGTGCCAGCATCCCGGGAGGGGGGTACAGCACAGATACGCAGTATTTT | CASIPGGGYSTDTQYF
TRBJ1-2 | TRBD1 | TRBV25-1 | NA | TGTGCCAGCAGTCCGGGACAGGGGTTCGGCTATGGCTACACCTTC | CASSPGQGFGYGYTF
TRBJ1-4 | NA | TRBV29-1 | few | TGCAGCGTTGTATCGGAGGAAAAACTGTTTTTT | CSVVSEEKLFF
TRBJ2-1 | TRBD1 | TRBV20-1 | few | TGCAGTGCTATAGTCCCGGGACAGGGGACAAATGAGCAGTTCTTC | CSAIVPGQGTNEQFF
TRBJ1-1 | TRBD1 | TRBV7-6 | once | TGTGCCAGCAGCCCGCGACAGGGCGTAAGCACTGAAGCTTTCTTT | CASSPRQGVSTEAFF
TRBJ1-1 | NA | TRBV4-1 | NA | TGCGCCAGCAGCCAAGATTTGCGGGTCATGAACACTGAAGCTTTCTTT | CASSQDLRVMNTEAFF
TRBJ1-2 | TRBD1 | TRBV7-9 | NA | TGTGCCAGCAGCGACAGGGGGGACTATGGCTACACCTTC | CASSDRGDYGYTF
TRBJ1-1 | NA | TRBV4-1 | once | TGCGCCAGCAGTCATGGCGGGGGGCAAGCTTTCTTT | CASSHGGGQAFF
TRBJ2-5 | NA | TRBV21-1 | few | TGTGCCAGCAGCATTGGGCGGGAGACCCAGTACTTC | CASSIGRETQYF
TRBJ1-1 | NA | TRBV9 | NA | TGTGCCAGCAGCGCGTCCCGTGGTGAAGCTTTCTTT | CASSASRGEAFF
TRBJ2-6 | NA | TRBV9 | NA | TGTGCCAGCAGTACAGAAACTGGGGCCAACGTCCTGACTTTC | CASSTETGANVLTF
TRBJ2-7 | TRBD1 | TRBV20-1 | few | TGCAGTGCGGGACAGGCTCAAAACGAGCAGTACTTC | CSAGQAQNEQYF
TRBJ2-3 | TRBD2 | TRBV5-1 | NA | TGCGCCAGCAGCGGACCTAGCGGGGTGGGAACAGATACGCAGTATTTT | CASSGPSGVGTDTQYF
TRBJ1-3 | TRBD1 | TRBV7-2 | NA | TGTGCCAGCAGCCCAGGACAGGAGCCTGGAAACACCATATATTTT | CASSPGQEPGNTIYF
TRBJ1-1 | NA | TRBV5-1 | few | TGCGCCAGCAGCTTGCGGACAGTGAACACTGAAGCTTTCTTT | CASSLRTVNTEAFF
TRBJ2-1 | NA | TRBV7-2 | NA | TGTGCCAGCAGCTTATGGGATGAGCAGTTCTTC | CASSLWDEQFF
TRBJ2-5 | NA | TRBV3-1 | NA | TGTGCCAGCAGCACACCCCGGGCGTCGGCAGAGACCCAGTACTTC | CASSTPRASAETQYF
TRBJ2-3 | NA | TRBV29-1 | few | TGCAGCGTTGAGGGGACACGATATTCCACAGATACGCAGTATTTT | CSVEGTRYSTDTQYF
TRBJ1-5 | NA | TRBV12-3/TRBV12-4 | few | TGTGCCAGCAGTTTACCGGGTGGTCAGCCCCAGCATTTT | CASSLPGGQPQHF
TRBJ1-1 | NA | TRBV7-3 | NA | TGTGCCAGCAGCTTAACCGGGCCGAACACTCAAGCTTTCTTT | CASSLTGPNTQAFF
TRBJ2-1 | NA | TRBV14 | NA | TGTGCCAGCAGCCAAACCACGCCGTACAATGAGCAGTTCTTC | CASSQTTPYNEQFF
TRBJ1-2 | NA | TRBV5-5 | NA | TGTGCCAGCAGCCCCCGGAGCGAGTTGGGCTACACCTTC | CASSPRSELGYTF
TRBJ2-1 | NA | TRBV27 | NA | TGTGCCAGCAGTTTAAGGGATGAGCAGTTCTTC | CASSLRDEQFF
TRBJ1-5 | NA | TRBV9 | NA | TGTGCCAGCAGCGATCCAGGGTATAGCAATCAGCCCCAGCATTTT | CASSDPGYSNQPQHF
TRBJ2-2 | NA | TRBV11-3 | few | TGTGCCAGCAGCCCACGACTGAGCGGGGAGCTGTTTTTT | CASSPRLSGELFF
TRBJ2-7 | TRBD2 | TRBV4-1 | NA | TGCGCCAGCAGCCAGCGGGGGGGGTCGGGCGAGCAGTACTTC | CASSQRGGSGEQYF
TRBJ2-7 | NA | TRBV3-1 | NA | TGTGCCAGCAGCCAAGTTTCGGCCTCCTACGAGCAGTACTTC | CASSQVSASYEQYF
TRBJ2-4 | NA | TRBV4-1 | NA | TGCGCCAGCAGCCCGAGGACCGGTAACATTCAGTACTTC | CASSPRTGNIQYF
TRBJ1-1 | NA | TRBV19 | NA | TGTGCCAGTAGTATGTGGGAAGCCACTGAAGCTTTCTTT | CASSMWEATEAFF
TRBJ1-2 | TRBD1 | TRBV4-3 | few | TGCGCCAGCAGCCAAGATAATACAGGGGGCGTTGGCTACACCTTC | CASSQDNTGGVGYTF
TRBJ2-5 | NA | TRBV20-1 | NA | TGCAGTGCTAGAGATCGGGTAGGGAGAACCCAGTACTTC | CSARDRVGRTQYF
TRBJ2-2 | TRBD1 | TRBV2 | few | TGTGCCAGCAGTGACACCGGGACAGGGACAAGTTTAGACACCGGGGAGCTGTTTTTT | CASSDTGTGTSLDTGELFF
TRBJ2-7 | TRBD2 | TRBV7-3 | NA | TGTGCCAGCAGCTTATTCAGCGGGGGATACGAGCAGTACTTC | CASSLFSGGYEQYF
TRBJ2-1 | NA | TRBV5-1 | NA | TGCGCCAGCAGCTTGGAGGCGGGGACCTACAATGAGCAGTTCTTC | CASSLEAGTYNEQFF
TRBJ1-2 | TRBD1 | TRBV29-1 | NA | TGCAGCGTACTGGACAGGGACAACTATGGCTACACCTTC | CSVLDRDNYGYTF
TRBJ1-1 | NA | TRBV27 | few | TGTGCCAGCAGTTTCGATCTGAACACTGAAGCTTTCTTT | CASSFDLNTEAFF
TRBJ2-1 | NA | TRBV4-2 | few | TGTGCCAGCAGCCAAGTGGGGGATGAGCAGTTCTTC | CASSQVGDEQFF
TRBJ1-2 | NA | TRBV9 | few | TGTGCCAGCAGCGCATTGAGAGGTGGCTACACCTTC | CASSALRGGYTF